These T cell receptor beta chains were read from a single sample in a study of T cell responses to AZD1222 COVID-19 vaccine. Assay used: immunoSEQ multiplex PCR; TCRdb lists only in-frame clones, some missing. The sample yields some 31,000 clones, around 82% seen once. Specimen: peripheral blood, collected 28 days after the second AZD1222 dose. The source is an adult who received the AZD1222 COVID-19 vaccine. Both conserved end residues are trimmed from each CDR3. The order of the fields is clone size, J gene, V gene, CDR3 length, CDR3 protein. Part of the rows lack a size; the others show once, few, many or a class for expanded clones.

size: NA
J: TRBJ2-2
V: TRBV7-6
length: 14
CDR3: ASSLRTGGQTGELF

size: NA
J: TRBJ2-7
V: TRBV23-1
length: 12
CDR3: ASSQCQGAHGQY

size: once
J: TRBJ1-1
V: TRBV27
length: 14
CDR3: ASSDRQTGSGTEAF

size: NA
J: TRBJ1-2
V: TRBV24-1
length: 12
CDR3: ATSDSRVIFGYT

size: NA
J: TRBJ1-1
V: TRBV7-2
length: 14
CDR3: ASSLGTGNLNTEAF

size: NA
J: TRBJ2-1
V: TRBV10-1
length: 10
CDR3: ASNEGSYPQF

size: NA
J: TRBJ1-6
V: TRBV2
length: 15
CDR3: ASNQPTGGRGNSPLH

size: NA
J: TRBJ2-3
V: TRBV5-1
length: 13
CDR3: ASSGTSGSRDTQY

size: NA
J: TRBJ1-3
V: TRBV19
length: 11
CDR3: ATQGAPGNTIY

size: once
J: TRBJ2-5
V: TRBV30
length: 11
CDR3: AWSADSLETQY